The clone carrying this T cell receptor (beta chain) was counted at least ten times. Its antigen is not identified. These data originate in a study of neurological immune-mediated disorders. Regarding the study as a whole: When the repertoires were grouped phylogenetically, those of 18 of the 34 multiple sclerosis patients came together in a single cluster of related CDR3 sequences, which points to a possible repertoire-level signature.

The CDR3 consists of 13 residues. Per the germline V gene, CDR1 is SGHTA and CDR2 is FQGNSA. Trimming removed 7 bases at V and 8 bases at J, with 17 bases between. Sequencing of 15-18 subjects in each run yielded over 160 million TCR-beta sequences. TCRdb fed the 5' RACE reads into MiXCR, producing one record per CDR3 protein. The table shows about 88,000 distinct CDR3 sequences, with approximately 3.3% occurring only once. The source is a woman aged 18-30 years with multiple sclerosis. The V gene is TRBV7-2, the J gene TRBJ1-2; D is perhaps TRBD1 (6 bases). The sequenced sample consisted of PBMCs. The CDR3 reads CASTAGGARGYTF. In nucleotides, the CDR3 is TGTGCCAGCACCGCCGGGGGGGCGCGGGGCTACACCTTC. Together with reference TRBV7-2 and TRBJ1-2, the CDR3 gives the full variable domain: GAGVSQSPSNKVTEKGKDVELRCDPISGHTALYWYRQSLGQGLEFLIYFQGNSAPDKSGLPSDRFSAERTGGSVSTLTIQRTQQEDSAVYLCASTAGGARGYTFGSGTRLTVV.